The source of this TCR beta chain is a study of blood T cell repertoires in COVID-19. Study summary: Some COVID-19 samples were acute and others convalescent; all came from the United States, Italy and Spain. PBMCs, B-cell-depleted T cells, or T cells were the source of the cDNA or gDNA that made up the material.

The CDR3 is 15 amino acids. Germline V gene sequence: CDR1 MNHNS, CDR2 SASEGT. In the case of this clone: Sequence at one end of the junction differs from germline and may be a read error.

In the original analysis: Estimated nucleated cell counts came from reference gene primer amplification. The assay was immunoSEQ multiplex PCR, and TCRdb's table has in-frame clones only and misses some. V, J and clone size are those of that table, while D and trimming were read from the DNA. The profile shows more than 80,000 clones, roughly 88% of them singletons. This rearrangement joins TRBV6-1 to TRBJ1-2; 7 bases map to TRBD1. The TCR sequence derives from a man aged 45-60 years with active COVID-19. The specimen was peripheral blood. The CDR3 DNA reads as TGTGCCAGCAGAGAAGACAGGGCTCCTAACTATGGCTACACCTTC. It translates to CASREDRAPNYGYTF.